Below, one T cell receptor beta chain is given with its context. The antigen is undetermined. These data are taken from a study of early T cells in non-severe SARS-CoV-2 infection. The wider study: The input, bulk RNA from unsorted whole blood, was sequenced, and chains were unpaired.

V was cut by 10 bases and J by 0 bases, with 12 bases left in between. Germline CDR1 reads SEHNR; CDR2 reads FQNEAQ (reference sequence). The CDR3 spans 14 residues. As part of library construction, unique molecular identifiers were attached to individual cDNA molecules. TCRdb fed the 5' RACE reads into MiXCR, producing one record per CDR3 protein. The repertoire holds some 60,000 distinct CDR3 sequences, around 10% seen once, with 17% in the top ten. General observations from the study: Sequences matched to VDJdb favored anti-spike CD8 responses, while private and CD4 specificities were missed.

This chain uses TRBV7-9 with TRBJ2-2; no clear D gene. The source of this sequence is an adult who was a healthcare worker with PCR-confirmed SARS-CoV-2 infection or an uninfected control (not recorded which). Sequencing was performed on whole blood. For the CDR3, the DNA is TGTGCCAACCAACTTTTCTCGAACACCGGGGAGCTGTTTTTT. Residues: CANQLFSNTGELFF.